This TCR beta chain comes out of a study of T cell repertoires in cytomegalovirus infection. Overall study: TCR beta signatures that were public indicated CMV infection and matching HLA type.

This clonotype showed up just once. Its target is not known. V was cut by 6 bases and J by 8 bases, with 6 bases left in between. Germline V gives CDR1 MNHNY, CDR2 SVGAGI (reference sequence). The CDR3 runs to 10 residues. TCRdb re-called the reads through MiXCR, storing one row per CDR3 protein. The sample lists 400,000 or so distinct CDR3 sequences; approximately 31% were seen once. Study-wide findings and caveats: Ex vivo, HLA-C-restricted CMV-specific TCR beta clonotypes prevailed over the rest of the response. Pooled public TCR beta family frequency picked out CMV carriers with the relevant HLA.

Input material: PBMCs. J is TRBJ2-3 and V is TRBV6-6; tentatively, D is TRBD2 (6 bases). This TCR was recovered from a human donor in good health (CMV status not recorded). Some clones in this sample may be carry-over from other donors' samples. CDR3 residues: CASRGGTQYF. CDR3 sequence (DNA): TGTGCCAGCAGGGGGGGTACGCAGTATTTT.